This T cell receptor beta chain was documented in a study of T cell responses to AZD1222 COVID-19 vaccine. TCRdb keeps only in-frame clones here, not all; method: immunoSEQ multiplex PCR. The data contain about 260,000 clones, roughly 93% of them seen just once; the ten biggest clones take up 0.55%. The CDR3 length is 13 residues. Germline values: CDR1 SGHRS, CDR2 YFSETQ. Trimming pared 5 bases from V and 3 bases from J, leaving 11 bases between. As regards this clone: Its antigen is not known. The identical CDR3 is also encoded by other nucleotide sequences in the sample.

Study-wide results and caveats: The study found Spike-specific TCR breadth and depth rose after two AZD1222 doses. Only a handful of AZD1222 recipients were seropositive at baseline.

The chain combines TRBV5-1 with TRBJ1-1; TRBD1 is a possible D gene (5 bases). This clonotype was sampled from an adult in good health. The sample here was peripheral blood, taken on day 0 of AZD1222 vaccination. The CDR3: CASRKGGDTEAFF. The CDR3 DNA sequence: TGCGCCAGCAGAAAAGGAGGGGACACTGAAGCTTTCTTT.